These T cell receptor beta chains were read from a single sample in a study of blood T cells in healthy people across ages. TCRdb redid the calling of the 5' RACE reads with MiXCR, one entry per CDR3 protein. The sample has hundreds of thousands of distinct CDR3 sequences, approximately 60% seen once. Source material: blood. All receptors come from a man in his forties or fifties in good health. The CDR3 runs from the conserved cysteine through the conserved F or W.

v_gene: TRBV9
CDR3aa: CASSVVLGQYYEQYF

v_gene: TRBV7-8
CDR3aa: CASSFNRGGSGEAFF

v_gene: TRBV7-6
CDR3aa: CASSWAQGQGSYGYTF

v_gene: TRBV29-1
CDR3aa: CSVGRTGGTDTQYF

v_gene: TRBV29-1
CDR3aa: CSALPGGDEQFF

v_gene: TRBV12-3/TRBV12-4
CDR3aa: CASTRGSGKVDTEYF

v_gene: TRBV12-3/TRBV12-4
CDR3aa: CASSLIAGVADTQYF

v_gene: TRBV10-3
CDR3aa: CAISESKGLQETQYF

v_gene: TRBV4-2
CDR3aa: CASSQEGGNNEQYF

v_gene: TRBV20-1
CDR3aa: CSTRDLTGIETQYF

v_gene: TRBV25-1
CDR3aa: CASRISGEGYEQYF

v_gene: TRBV6-6
CDR3aa: CASSLDRGDENYGYTF

v_gene: TRBV25-1
CDR3aa: CASSPTTGLFYTRYF

v_gene: TRBV7-9
CDR3aa: CASRVGQGLNEQFF

v_gene: TRBV3-1
CDR3aa: CASLQPGTPNNEQFF

v_gene: TRBV7-9
CDR3aa: CASSLMGGAQPQHF

v_gene: TRBV15
CDR3aa: CATSSTGTARETQYF

v_gene: TRBV18
CDR3aa: CASSQQGHEQFF

v_gene: TRBV6-1
CDR3aa: CASSDLTGSLKEQYF

v_gene: TRBV20-1
CDR3aa: CSARTRRGSGGRYEQYF

v_gene: TRBV4-2
CDR3aa: CASSQEGSTEAFF

v_gene: TRBV7-2
CDR3aa: CASSVATTGTQETQYF

v_gene: TRBV5-1
CDR3aa: CASSLEGYTQYF

v_gene: TRBV7-2
CDR3aa: CASSLTGTSNPDTQYF

v_gene: TRBV20-1
CDR3aa: CSASPLLAGGSYEQYF

v_gene: TRBV27
CDR3aa: CASRAGLAGGLDTQYF

v_gene: TRBV20-1
CDR3aa: CSARALGGRAPYNEQFF

v_gene: TRBV15
CDR3aa: CATSRDRVGNQPQHF

v_gene: TRBV6-1
CDR3aa: CATSTHGGKLFF

v_gene: TRBV7-2
CDR3aa: CASSPSGSRSYNGQFF

v_gene: TRBV6-2/TRBV6-3
CDR3aa: CASSYGTTKAKNIQYF

v_gene: TRBV10-3
CDR3aa: CAISYSGASSYEQYF

v_gene: TRBV7-2
CDR3aa: CASSSATENNEQFF